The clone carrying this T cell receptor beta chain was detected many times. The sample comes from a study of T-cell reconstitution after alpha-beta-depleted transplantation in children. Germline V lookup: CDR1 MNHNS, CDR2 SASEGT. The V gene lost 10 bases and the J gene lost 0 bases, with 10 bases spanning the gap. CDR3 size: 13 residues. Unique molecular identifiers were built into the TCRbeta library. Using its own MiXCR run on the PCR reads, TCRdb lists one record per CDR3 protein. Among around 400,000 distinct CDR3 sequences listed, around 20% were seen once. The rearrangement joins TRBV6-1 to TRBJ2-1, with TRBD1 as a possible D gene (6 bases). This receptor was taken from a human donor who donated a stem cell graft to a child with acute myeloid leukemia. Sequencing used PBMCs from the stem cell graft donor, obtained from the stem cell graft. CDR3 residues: CATKDSSYNEQFF. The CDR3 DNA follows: TGTGCCACCAAGGACAGCTCCTACAATGAGCAGTTCTTC.